The source of this T cell receptor (beta chain) is a study of response to subunit inactivated influenza vaccine listed by TCRdb under 2018. For the study in its entirety: Deep quantitative profiling of the T cell receptor repertoire was used in the study to follow responses to a trivalent subunit inactivated influenza vaccine. Overall study outcomes, separate from this receptor: It was suggested by the authors that each seasonal influenza vaccination may recruit only a limited number of new T cells.

Libraries were made using RT-PCR. For sequencing, an Illumina HiSeq 2500 was employed. The public reads were run again by TCRdb, first through fastp at Q25 and then through MiXCR, and only productive beta chains were kept. Rows with a matching CDR3 protein are joined into one entry that keeps the most common DNA and genes. Present in this sample are about 650,000 distinct CDR3 sequences, 15% to 18% of which were seen just once. The ten largest clones capture around a tenth of the sample. The CDR3 runs 14 residues from the cysteine to the phenylalanine. Solely the CDR3 DNA is kept, with 42 bases framed from the first base. The germline V gene provides CDR1 MGHRA and CDR2 YSYEKL. Relative to germline, V is 0 bases shorter and J is 9 bases shorter, with 15 bases between their ends. For this clonotype: Which antigen it targets is not known. Within one base of it there is no much larger clone, and no base qualities were kept.

The sample here was PBMCs from blood, taken 12 days after vaccination. This TCR was sampled from a man in his forties or fifties who received an inactivated influenza vaccine. Donor details come from another sample of the same person, matched by shared clones. The rearranged segments are TRBV4-1 and TRBJ2-7, and possibly TRBD1, on 6 matching bases. The DNA is TGCGCCAGCAGCCAAGATGGCAGGGGTGGGGTGCAGTACTTC. This yields the protein CASSQDGRGGVQYF.